A selection of T cell receptor beta chains follows, all from one sample in a study of OX40 agonist ivuxolimab in advanced cancers. TCRdb keeps only in-frame clones here, not all; method: immunoSEQ multiplex PCR. The table shows about 76,000 clones, with roughly 89% occurring only once. This specimen consisted of CD4+ or CD8+ T cells sorted from blood, obtained in a trial of the OX40 agonist ivuxolimab. These receptors were collected from an adult with an advanced solid tumor such as melanoma, head and neck, liver or kidney cancer. Each CDR3 is given with its conserved first and last residue. The order of the fields is CDR3 DNA, CDR3 protein, D gene, clone size, V gene, J gene. The D gene is left open where the match is weak. Only some rows state a clone size, as once, few, many or a class for expanded clones.

TGCAGCGTTGAAGGGCGGCGGGAGGGCCCTTACAATGAGCAGTTCTTC	CSVEGRREGPYNEQFF	TRBD2	few	TRBV29-1	TRBJ2-1
TGCGCCAGCAGCTCGGAGGGAACAACTAATGAAAAACTGTTTTTT	CASSSEGTTNEKLFF	NA	NA	TRBV5-1	TRBJ1-4
TGTGCCAGTGGGACTAGCGGGAGTTGGAATGAGCAGTTCTTC	CASGTSGSWNEQFF	TRBD2	NA	TRBV19	TRBJ2-1
TGCAGCGTGGCCGGGGCGACGAGGGGACAGTCGAACACTGAAGCTTTCTTT	CSVAGATRGQSNTEAFF	TRBD1	NA	TRBV29-1	TRBJ1-1
TGTGCCAGCAGCTCCCCACTCACAGATACGCAGTATTTT	CASSSPLTDTQYF	NA	NA	TRBV11-3	TRBJ2-3
TGTGCCAGCAGGGGACAGGGGGAAACCGGGGAGCTGTTTTTT	CASRGQGETGELFF	TRBD1	NA	TRBV6-1	TRBJ2-2
TGTGCCAGCAGTCTACTAGCGAATGAGCAGTTCTTC	CASSLLANEQFF	TRBD2	NA	TRBV7-9	TRBJ2-1
TGTGCCTGGAGTGTTTACTCGGGGGAGCCCCAGCATTTT	CAWSVYSGEPQHF	NA	NA	TRBV30	TRBJ1-5
TGTGCCAGCAGTTTAGATGACAGGGGCCGCACTGAAGCTTTCTTT	CASSLDDRGRTEAFF	TRBD1	NA	TRBV28	TRBJ1-1
TGTGCCAGCAGCTTAGACCGACCACCGAACACCGGGGAGCTGTTTTTT	CASSLDRPPNTGELFF	NA	NA	TRBV11-1	TRBJ2-2
TGTGCCAGCAGCCCGGGACAAGCATACAATGAGCAGTTCTTC	CASSPGQAYNEQFF	NA	NA	TRBV2	TRBJ2-1
TGTGCCTGGAGTGTGACAGGTGGCACTGAAGCTTTCTTT	CAWSVTGGTEAFF	NA	NA	TRBV30	TRBJ1-1
TGTGCCAGCTCGGTAGGAGAAAGCACAGATACGCAGTATTTT	CASSVGESTDTQYF	NA	NA	TRBV18	TRBJ2-3
TGTGCCAGCACCTTAGGAAAGAACACTGAAGCTTTCTTT	CASTLGKNTEAFF	NA	NA	TRBV6-6	TRBJ1-1
TGCAGCGTTGAAGATCAAGGCCGCCAACCCTACGAGCAGTACTTC	CSVEDQGRQPYEQYF	NA	NA	TRBV29-1	TRBJ2-7
TGTGCCAGCAGCGTGACAGGGAGCACAGATACGCAGTATTTT	CASSVTGSTDTQYF	TRBD1	NA	TRBV11-3	TRBJ2-3
TGTGCCAGCAGCTTAGACCGGGACGGGACCTACGAGCAGTACTTC	CASSLDRDGTYEQYF	NA	medium-sized	TRBV7-8	TRBJ2-7
TGCGCCAGCAGCCAAGATCAGTACTTC	CASSQDQYF	NA	NA	TRBV4-3	TRBJ2-7
TGTGCCAGCTCACCACCGAACGGGAGTCCCTACGAGCAGTACTTC	CASSPPNGSPYEQYF	NA	NA	TRBV18	TRBJ2-7
TGTGCCAGCAGCTTAGTGTTGACAGGCACCTACGAGCAGTACTTC	CASSLVLTGTYEQYF	NA	NA	TRBV13	TRBJ2-7
TGTGCCAGCAGTGACCCGGCGGAGTCGCAAGAGACCCAGTACTTC	CASSDPAESQETQYF	NA	NA	TRBV6-4	TRBJ2-5
TGTGCCAGCGGAATCATAGGGTTGGGGGAGCTGTTTTTT	CASGIIGLGELFF	NA	NA	TRBV27	TRBJ2-2
TGTGCCAGCAGTCCCACAGGGGGGGTGATAAACACCATATATTTT	CASSPTGGVINTIYF	TRBD1	NA	TRBV27	TRBJ1-3
TGTGCCAGCAGCGTAGCCGGGGGCAACTACGAGCAGTACTTC	CASSVAGGNYEQYF	NA	NA	TRBV9	TRBJ2-7
TGTGCCAGCAGCCAAGGACAGGAAGAGACCCAGTACTTC	CASSQGQEETQYF	TRBD1	NA	TRBV5-6	TRBJ2-5
TGTGCCAGCAGCTTCGGATCAGGCTACGAGCAGTACTTC	CASSFGSGYEQYF	NA	NA	TRBV11-2	TRBJ2-7
TGTGCCAGCAGTCAGGGCTACGAGCAGTACTTC	CASSQGYEQYF	NA	NA	TRBV27	TRBJ2-7
TGTGCCAGCAGCCCCCCCTCAGCGGGAGCCTTCTACAATGAGCAGTTCTTC	CASSPPSAGAFYNEQFF	TRBD2	NA	TRBV7-9	TRBJ2-1
TGTGCCAGCAGGGCCTACGAGCAGTACTTC	CASRAYEQYF	NA	NA	TRBV2	TRBJ2-7
TGTGCCAGCAGTGACTATCAAGGGACCCAGTACTTC	CASSDYQGTQYF	NA	NA	TRBV25-1	TRBJ2-5
TGTGCCAGCAGCCGATGGACTGTGGATGAGCAGTTCTTC	CASSRWTVDEQFF	NA	NA	TRBV5-8	TRBJ2-1
TGTGCCAGCAGCGCCAGGGTAGGGCCGAACACTGAAGCTTTCTTT	CASSARVGPNTEAFF	NA	NA	TRBV9	TRBJ1-1
TGTGCCAGCAGCGGGACACCACAAGAGACCCAGTACTTC	CASSGTPQETQYF	NA	NA	TRBV9	TRBJ2-5
TGTGCCACCAGCAGAGTACGGACAGGGAGCTACGAGCAGTACTTC	CATSRVRTGSYEQYF	TRBD1	NA	TRBV15	TRBJ2-7
TGTGCCAGCAGCGTAGGGGACAGCCAAGCTTTCTTT	CASSVGDSQAFF	TRBD1	few	TRBV9	TRBJ1-1
TGTGCCAGCAGCAAATGTGGGGTCCTCTATGGCTACACCTTC	CASSKCGVLYGYTF	NA	NA	TRBV21-1	TRBJ1-2
TGTGCCAGCAGCCACCAGCGGGAGGCGGAATACGAGCAGTACTTC	CASSHQREAEYEQYF	TRBD2	NA	TRBV14	TRBJ2-7
TGTGCCAGCAGCGGGGGACTAGCGGAAACCTACGAGCAGTACTTC	CASSGGLAETYEQYF	TRBD2	few	TRBV9	TRBJ2-7
TGTGCCAGCAGCTTAGCACAGTTGAACACTGAAGCTTTCTTT	CASSLAQLNTEAFF	NA	once	TRBV11-1	TRBJ1-1
TGTGCCAGCAGCTTTAGCAGTAATGAAAAACTGTTTTTT	CASSFSSNEKLFF	NA	NA	TRBV5-8	TRBJ1-4